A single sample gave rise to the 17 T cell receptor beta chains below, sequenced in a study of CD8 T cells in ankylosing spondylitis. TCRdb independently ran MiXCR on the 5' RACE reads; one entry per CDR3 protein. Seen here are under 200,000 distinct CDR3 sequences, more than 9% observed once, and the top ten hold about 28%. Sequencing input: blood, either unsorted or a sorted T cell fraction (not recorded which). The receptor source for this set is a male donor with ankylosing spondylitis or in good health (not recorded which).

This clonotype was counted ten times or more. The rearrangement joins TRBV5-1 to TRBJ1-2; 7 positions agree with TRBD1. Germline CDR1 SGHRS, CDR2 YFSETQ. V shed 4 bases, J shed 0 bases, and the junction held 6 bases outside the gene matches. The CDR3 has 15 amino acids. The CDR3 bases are TGCGCCAGCAGCGGCGCGACAGGGACTAACTATGGCTACACCTTC. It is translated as CASSGATGTNYGYTF. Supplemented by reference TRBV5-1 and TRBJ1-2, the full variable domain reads KAGVTQTPRYLIKTRGQQVTLSCSPISGHRSVSWYQQTPGQGLQFLFEYFSETQRNKGNFPGRFSGRQFSNSRSEMNVSTLELGDSALYLCASSGATGTNYGYTFGSGTRLTVV.

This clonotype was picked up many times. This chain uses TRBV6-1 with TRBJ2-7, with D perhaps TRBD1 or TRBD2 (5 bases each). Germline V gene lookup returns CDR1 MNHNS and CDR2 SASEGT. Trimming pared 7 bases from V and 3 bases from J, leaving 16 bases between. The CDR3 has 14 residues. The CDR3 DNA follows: TGTGCCAGCAAGGGAGAAGGGGAGTACTACGAGCAGTACTTC. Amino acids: CASKGEGEYYEQYF.

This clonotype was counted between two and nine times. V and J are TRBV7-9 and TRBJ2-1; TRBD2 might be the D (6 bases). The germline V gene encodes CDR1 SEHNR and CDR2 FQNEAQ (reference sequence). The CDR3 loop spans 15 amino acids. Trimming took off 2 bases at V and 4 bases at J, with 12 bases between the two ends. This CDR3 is CASSLTSGLYNEQFF. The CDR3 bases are TGTGCCAGCAGCTTAACAAGCGGGCTATACAATGAGCAGTTCTTC.

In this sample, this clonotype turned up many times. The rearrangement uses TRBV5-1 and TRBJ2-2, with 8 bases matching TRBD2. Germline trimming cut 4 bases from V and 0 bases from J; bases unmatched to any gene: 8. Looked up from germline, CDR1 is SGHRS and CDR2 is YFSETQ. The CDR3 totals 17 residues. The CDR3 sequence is CASSPRPSGPNTGELFF. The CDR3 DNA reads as TGCGCCAGCAGCCCCCGTCCTAGCGGGCCGAACACCGGGGAGCTGTTTTTT.

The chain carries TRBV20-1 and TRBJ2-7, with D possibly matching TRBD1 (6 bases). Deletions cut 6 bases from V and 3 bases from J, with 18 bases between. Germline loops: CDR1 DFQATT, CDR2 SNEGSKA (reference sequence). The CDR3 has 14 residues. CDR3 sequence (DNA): TGCAGTGCGGGGGCGCCGGGGCGCTACTACGAGCAGTACTTC. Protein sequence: CSAGAPGRYYEQYF.

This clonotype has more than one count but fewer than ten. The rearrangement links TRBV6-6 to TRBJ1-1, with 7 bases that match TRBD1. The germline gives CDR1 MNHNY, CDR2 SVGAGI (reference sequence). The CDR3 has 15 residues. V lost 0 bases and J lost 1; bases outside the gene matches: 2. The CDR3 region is CASSYSDRANTEAFF. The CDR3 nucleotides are TGTGCCAGCAGTTACTCAGACAGGGCGAACACTGAAGCTTTCTTT.

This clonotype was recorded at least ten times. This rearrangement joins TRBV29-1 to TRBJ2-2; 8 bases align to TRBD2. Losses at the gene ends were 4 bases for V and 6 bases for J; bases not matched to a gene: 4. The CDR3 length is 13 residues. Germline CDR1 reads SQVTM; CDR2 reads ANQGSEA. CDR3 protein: CSVVETSAGELFF. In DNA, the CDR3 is TGCAGCGTTGTGGAGACTAGCGCCGGGGAGCTGTTTTTT.

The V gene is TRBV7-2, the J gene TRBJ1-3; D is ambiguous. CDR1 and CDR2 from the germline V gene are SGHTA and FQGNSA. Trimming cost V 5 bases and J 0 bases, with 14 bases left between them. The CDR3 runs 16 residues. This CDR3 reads CASSPIQVSSGNTIYF. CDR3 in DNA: TGTGCCAGCAGCCCTATCCAAGTTAGCTCTGGAAACACCATATATTTT.

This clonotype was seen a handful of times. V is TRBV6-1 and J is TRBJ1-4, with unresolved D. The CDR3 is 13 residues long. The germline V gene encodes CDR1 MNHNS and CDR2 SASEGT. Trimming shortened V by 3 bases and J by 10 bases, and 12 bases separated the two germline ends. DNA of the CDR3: TGTGCCAGCAGTGAGTACAGCTTTGGAAAACTGTTTTTT. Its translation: CASSEYSFGKLFF.

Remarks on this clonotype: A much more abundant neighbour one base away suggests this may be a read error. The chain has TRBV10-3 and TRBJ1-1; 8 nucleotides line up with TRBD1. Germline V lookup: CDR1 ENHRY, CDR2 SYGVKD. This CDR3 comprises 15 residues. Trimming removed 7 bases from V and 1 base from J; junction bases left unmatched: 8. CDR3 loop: CAINGGQGENTEAFF. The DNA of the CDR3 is TGTGCCATCAATGGCGGACAGGGAGAGAACACTGAAGCTTTCTTT.

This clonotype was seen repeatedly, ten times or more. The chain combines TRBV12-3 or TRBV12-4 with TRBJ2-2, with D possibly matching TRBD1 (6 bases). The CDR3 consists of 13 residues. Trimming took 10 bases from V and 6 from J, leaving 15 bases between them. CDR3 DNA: TGTGCCAATGCGCCATACAGGGCCGGGGAGCTGTTTTTT. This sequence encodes CANAPYRAGELFF.

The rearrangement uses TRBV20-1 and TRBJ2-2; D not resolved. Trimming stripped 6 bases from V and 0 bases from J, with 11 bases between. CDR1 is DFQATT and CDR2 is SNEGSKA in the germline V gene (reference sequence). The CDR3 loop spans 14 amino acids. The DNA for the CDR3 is TGCAGTGCACAAAAGGACGCGAACACCGGGGAGCTGTTTTTT. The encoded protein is CSAQKDANTGELFF.

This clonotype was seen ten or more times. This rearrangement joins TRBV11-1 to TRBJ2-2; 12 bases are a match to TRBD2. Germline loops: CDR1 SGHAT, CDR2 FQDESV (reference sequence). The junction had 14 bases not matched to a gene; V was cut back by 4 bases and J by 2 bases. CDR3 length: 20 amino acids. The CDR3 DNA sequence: TGTGCCAGCAGCTCCCGGCTGACTAGCGGGAGTTCCCTTAACACCGGGGAGCTGTTTTTT. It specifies CASSSRLTSGSSLNTGELFF.

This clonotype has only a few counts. The CDR3 nucleotides are TGTGCCAGCAGCCAATCCGGCCAGGGGCACTATGGCTACACCTTC. It yields the protein CASSQSGQGHYGYTF. The chain carries TRBV16 and TRBJ1-2, with D possibly being TRBD1 (6 bases). The CDR3 loop spans 15 amino acids. CDR1 is KGHSY, CDR2 FQNENV, per germline. Trimming took off 0 bases at V and 3 bases at J, with 11 bases between the two ends.

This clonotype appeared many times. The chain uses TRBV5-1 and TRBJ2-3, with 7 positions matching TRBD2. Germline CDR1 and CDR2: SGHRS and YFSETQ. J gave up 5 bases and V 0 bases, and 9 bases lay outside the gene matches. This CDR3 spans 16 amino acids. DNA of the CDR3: TGCGCCAGCAGCTTGGAAGTTAGCGGGTTGGGAGATACGCAGTATTTT. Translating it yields CASSLEVSGLGDTQYF.

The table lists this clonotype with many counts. The CDR3 DNA is TGTGCCAGCAGTTTCTCTCAGGGGCCTAATGAAAAACTGTTTTTT. Translating gives CASSFSQGPNEKLFF. The chain carries TRBV7-8 and TRBJ1-4; D possibly corresponds to TRBD1 (6 bases). V dropped 6 bases and J dropped 3 bases, with 14 bases sitting between them. The V gene's germline CDR1 is SGHVS and CDR2 FQNEAQ. The CDR3 runs 15 residues.

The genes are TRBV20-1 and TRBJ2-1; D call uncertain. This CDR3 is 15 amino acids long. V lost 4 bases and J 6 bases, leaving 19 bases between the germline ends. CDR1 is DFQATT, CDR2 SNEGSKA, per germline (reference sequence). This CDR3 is CSATGVVGNCNEQFF. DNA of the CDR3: TGCAGTGCTACAGGTGTAGTAGGGAATTGCAATGAGCAGTTCTTC.